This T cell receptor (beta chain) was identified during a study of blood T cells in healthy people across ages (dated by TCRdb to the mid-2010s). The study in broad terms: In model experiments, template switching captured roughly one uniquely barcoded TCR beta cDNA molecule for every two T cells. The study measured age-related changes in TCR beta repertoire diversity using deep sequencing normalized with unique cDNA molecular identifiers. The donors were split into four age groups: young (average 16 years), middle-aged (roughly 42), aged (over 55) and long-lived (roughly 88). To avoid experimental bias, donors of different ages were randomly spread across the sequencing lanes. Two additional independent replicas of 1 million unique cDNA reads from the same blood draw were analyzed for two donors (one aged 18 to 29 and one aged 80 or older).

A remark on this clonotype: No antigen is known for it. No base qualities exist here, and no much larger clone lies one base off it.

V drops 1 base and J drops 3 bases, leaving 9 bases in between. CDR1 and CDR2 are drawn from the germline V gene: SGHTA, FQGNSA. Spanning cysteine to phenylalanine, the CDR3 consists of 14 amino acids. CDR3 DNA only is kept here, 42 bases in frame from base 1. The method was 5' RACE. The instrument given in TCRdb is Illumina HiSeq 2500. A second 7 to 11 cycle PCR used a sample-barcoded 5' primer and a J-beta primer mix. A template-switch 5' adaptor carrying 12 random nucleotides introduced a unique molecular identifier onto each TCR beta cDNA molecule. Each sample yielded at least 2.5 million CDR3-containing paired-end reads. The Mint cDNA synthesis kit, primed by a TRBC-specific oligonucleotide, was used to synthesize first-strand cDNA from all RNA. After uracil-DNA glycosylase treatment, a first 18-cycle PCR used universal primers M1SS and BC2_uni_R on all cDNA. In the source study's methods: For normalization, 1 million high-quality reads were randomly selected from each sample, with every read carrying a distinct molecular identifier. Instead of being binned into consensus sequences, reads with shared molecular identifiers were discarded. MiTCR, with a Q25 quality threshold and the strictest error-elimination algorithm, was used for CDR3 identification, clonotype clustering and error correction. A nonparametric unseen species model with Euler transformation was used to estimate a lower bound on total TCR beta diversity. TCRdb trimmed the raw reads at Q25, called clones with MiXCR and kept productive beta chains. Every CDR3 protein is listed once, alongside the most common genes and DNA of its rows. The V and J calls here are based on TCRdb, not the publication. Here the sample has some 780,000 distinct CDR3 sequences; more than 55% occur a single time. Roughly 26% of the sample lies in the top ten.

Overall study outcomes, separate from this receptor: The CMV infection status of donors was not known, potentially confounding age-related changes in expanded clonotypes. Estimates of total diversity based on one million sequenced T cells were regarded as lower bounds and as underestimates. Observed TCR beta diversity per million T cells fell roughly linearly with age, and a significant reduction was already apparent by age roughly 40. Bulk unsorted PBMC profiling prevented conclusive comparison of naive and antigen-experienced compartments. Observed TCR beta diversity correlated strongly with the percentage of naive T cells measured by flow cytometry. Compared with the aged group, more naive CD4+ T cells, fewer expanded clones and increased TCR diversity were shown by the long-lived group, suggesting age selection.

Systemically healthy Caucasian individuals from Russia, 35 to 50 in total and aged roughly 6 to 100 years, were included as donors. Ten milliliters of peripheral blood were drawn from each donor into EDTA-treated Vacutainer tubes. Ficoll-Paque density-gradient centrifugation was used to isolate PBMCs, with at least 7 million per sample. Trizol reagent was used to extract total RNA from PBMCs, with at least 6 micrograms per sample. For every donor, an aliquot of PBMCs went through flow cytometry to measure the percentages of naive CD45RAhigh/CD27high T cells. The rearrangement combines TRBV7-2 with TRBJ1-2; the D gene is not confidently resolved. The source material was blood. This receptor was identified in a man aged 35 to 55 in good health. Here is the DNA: TGTGCCAGCAGCTTAGACGGAGCCGACTATGGCTACACCTTC. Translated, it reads CASSLDGADYGYTF. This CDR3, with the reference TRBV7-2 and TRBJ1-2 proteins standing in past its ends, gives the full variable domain GAGVSQSPSNKVTEKGKDVELRCDPISGHTALYWYRQSLGQGLEFLIYFQGNSAPDKSGLPSDRFSAERTGGSVSTLTIQRTQQEDSAVYLCASSLDGADYGYTFGSGTRLTVV.